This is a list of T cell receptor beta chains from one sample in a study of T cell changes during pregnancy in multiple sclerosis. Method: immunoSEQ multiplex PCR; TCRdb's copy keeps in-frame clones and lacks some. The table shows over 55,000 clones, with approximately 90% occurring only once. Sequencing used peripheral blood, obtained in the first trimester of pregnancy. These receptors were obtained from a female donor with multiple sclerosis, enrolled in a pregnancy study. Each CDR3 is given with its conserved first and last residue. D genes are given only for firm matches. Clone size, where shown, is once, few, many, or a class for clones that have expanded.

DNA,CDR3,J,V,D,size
TGTGCCAGTAGTATTCGGACTAGCGGGAGTAACACCGGGGAGCTGTTTTTT,CASSIRTSGSNTGELFF,TRBJ2-2,TRBV19,TRBD2,-
TGTGCCAGTAGTTGGGACTCGGGATTACAGCCCCAGCATTTT,CASSWDSGLQPQHF,TRBJ1-5,TRBV19,-,-
TGTGCCAGCAGCTTAGTGGCTAGCGGAAACAATGAGCAGTTCTTC,CASSLVASGNNEQFF,TRBJ2-1,TRBV7-2,TRBD2,once
TGTGCCAGCAGCCAAGCGGGAGACGCCCACAATGAGCAGTTCTTC,CASSQAGDAHNEQFF,TRBJ2-1,TRBV4-2,-,-
TGTGCCAGCTCACCCCAGACTAGCGGGGTCGACGGGGAGCTGTTTTTT,CASSPQTSGVDGELFF,TRBJ2-2,TRBV18,TRBD2,-
TGTGCCAGCAGCTGGGGAGGGGTCTCTGGAAACACCATATATTTT,CASSWGGVSGNTIYF,TRBJ1-3,TRBV5-4,-,-
TGTGCCAGCAGTTTAACGGGAGGGACTTACGAGCAGTACTTC,CASSLTGGTYEQYF,TRBJ2-7,TRBV27,TRBD2,once
TGTGCCAGCAGCTTAGAAGGGGGGAGGGCTGTCCACTACGAGCAGTACTTC,CASSLEGGRAVHYEQYF,TRBJ2-7,TRBV7-2,-,-
TGTGCCAGCAGCCCAAGACAGGGGAGGAAGGCCTACGAGCAGTACTTC,CASSPRQGRKAYEQYF,TRBJ2-7,TRBV11-3,TRBD1,-
TGTGCCAGCAGCCAAGCCAGCGAGTTCCACGAGCAGTACTTC,CASSQASEFHEQYF,TRBJ2-7,TRBV4-2,-,-
TGTGCCACCAGCAGGCGAACCGGGACAGTATACAATGAGCAGTTCTTC,CATSRRTGTVYNEQFF,TRBJ2-1,TRBV15,TRBD1,-
TGTGCCAGCAGTCTAACGTCTAGCGGGCCATACAATGAGCAGTTCTTC,CASSLTSSGPYNEQFF,TRBJ2-1,TRBV7-9,TRBD2,-
TGCGCCAGCAGCTTGGCAGTGTCCACTGAAGCTTTCTTT,CASSLAVSTEAFF,TRBJ1-1,TRBV5-1,-,-
TGTGCCAAGGAGGACAGGGAATTATACTGGGAACGAGAGACCCAGTACTTC,CAKEDRELYWERETQYF,TRBJ2-5,TRBV19,TRBD1,-